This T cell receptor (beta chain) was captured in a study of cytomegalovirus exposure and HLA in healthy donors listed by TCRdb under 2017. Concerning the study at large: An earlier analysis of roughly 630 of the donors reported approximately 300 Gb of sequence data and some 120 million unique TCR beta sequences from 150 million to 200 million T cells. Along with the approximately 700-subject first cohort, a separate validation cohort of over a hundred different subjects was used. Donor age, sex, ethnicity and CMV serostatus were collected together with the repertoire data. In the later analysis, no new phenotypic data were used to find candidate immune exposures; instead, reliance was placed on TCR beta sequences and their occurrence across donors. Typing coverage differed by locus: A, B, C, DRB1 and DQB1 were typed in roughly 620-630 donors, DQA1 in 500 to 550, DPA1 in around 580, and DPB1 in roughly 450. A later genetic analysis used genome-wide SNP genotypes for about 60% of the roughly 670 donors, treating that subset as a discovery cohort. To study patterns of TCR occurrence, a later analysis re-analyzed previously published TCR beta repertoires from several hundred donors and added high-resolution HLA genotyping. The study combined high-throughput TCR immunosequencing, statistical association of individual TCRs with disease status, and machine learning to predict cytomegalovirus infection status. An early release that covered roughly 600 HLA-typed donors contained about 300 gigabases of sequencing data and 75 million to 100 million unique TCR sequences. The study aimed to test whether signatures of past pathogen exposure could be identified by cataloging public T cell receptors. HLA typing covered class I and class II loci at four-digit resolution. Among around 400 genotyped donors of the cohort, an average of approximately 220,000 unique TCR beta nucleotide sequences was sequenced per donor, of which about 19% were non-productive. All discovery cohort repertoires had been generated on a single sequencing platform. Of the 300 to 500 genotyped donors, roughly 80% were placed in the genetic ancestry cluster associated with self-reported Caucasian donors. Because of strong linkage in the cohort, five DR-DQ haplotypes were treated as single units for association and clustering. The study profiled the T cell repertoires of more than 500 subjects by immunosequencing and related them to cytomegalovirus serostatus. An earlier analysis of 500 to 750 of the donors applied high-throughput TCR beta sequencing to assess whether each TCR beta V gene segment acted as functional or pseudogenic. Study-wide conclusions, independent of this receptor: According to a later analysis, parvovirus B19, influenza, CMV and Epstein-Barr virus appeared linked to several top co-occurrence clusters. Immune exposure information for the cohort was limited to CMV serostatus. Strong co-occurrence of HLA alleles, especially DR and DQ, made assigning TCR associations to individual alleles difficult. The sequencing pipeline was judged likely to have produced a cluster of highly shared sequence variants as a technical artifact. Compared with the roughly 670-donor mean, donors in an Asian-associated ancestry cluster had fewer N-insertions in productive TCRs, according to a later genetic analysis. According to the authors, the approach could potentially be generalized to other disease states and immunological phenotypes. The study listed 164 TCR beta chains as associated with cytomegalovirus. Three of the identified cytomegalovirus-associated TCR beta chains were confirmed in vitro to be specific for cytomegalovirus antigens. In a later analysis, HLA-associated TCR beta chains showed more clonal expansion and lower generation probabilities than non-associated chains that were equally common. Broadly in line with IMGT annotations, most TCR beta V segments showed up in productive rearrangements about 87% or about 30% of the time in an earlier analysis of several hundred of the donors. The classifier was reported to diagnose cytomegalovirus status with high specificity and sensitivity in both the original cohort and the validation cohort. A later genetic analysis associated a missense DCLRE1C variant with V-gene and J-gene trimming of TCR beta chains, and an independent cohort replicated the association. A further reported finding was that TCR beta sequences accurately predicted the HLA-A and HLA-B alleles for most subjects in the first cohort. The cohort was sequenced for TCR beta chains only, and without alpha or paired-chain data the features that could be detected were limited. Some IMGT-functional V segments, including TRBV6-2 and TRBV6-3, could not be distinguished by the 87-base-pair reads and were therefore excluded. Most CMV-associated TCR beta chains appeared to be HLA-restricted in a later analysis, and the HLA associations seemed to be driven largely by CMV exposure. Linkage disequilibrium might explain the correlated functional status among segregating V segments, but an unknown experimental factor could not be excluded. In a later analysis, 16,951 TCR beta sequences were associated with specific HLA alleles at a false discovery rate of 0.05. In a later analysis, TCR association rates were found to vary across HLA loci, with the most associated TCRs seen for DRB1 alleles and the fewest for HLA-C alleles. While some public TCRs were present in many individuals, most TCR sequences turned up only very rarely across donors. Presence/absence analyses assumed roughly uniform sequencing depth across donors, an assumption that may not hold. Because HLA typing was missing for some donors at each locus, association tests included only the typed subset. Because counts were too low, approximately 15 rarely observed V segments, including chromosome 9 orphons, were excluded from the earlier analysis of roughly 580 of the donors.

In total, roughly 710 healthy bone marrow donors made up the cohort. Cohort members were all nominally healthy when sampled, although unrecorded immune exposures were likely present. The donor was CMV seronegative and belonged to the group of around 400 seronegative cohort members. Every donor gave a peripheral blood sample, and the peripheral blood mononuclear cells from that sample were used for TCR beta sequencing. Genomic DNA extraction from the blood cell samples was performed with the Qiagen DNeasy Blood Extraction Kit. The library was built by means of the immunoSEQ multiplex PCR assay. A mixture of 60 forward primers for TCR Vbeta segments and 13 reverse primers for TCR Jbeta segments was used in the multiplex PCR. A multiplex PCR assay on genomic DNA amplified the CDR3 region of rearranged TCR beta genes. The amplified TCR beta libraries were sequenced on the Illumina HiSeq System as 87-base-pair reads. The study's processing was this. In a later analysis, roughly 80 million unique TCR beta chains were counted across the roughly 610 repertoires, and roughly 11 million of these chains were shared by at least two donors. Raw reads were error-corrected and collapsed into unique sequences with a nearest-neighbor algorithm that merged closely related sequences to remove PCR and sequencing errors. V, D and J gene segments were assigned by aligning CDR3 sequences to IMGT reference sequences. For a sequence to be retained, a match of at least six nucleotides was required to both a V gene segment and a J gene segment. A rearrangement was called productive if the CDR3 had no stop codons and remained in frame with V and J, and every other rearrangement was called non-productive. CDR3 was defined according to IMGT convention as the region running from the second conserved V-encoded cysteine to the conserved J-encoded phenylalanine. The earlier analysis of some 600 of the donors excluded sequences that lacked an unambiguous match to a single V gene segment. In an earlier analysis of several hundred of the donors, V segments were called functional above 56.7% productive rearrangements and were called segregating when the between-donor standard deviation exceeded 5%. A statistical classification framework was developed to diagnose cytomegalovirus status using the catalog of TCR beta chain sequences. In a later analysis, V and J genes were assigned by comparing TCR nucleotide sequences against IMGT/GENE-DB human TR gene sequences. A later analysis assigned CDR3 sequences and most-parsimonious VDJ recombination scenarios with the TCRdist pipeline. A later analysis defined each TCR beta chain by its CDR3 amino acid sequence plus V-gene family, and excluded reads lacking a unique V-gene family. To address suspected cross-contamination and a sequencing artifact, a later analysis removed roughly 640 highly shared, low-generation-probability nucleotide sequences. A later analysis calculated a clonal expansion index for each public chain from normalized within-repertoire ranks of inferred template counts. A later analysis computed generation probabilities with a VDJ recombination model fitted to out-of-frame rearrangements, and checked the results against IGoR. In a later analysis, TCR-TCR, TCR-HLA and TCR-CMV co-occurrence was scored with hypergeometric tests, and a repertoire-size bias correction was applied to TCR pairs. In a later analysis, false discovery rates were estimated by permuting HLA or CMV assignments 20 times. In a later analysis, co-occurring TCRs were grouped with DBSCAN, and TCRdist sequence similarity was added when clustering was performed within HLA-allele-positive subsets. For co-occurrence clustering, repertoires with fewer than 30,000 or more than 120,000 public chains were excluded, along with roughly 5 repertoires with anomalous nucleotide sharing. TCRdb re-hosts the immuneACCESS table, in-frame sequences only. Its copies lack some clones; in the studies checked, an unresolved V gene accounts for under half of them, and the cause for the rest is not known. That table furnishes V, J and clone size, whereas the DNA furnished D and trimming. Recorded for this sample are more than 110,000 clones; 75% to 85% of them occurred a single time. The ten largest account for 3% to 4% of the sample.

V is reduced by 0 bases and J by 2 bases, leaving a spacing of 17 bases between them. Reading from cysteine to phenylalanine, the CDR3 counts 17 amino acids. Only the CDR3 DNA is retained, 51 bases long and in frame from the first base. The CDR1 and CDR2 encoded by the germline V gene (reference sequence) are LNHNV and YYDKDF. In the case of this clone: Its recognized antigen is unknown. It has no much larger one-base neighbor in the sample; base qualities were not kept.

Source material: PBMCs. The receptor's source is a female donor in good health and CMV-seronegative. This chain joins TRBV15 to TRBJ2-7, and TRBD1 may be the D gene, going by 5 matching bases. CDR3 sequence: CATSRERGLPLPYEQYF. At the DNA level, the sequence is TGTGCCACCAGCAGAGAAAGGGGCCTTCCGTTACCCTACGAGCAGTACTTC.